The 25 T cell receptor beta chains below all came from one sample that was sequenced in a study of cytomegalovirus exposure and HLA in healthy donors. Sequencing used immunoSEQ multiplex PCR; TCRdb keeps in-frame clones, though not all of them. In the table there are 35,000 to 50,000 clones, roughly 90% of which are singletons. The specimen was PBMCs. These receptors were obtained from a man aged 18 to 30 in good health and CMV-seronegative.

The V and J genes are TRBV6-8 and TRBJ2-2; D is unclear. V was trimmed by 8 bases and J by 7 bases, leaving 17 bases between them. The germline gives CDR1 MNHGY, CDR2 SAAAGT. The CDR3 has 14 amino acids. CDR3 in DNA: TGTGCCAGCTTTTTCACGGTAAGCAACGGGGAGCTGTTTTTT. Its translation is CASFFTVSNGELFF.

The gene calls are TRBV19 and TRBJ1-1, with 8 bases that match TRBD1. Looked up from germline, CDR1 is LNHDA and CDR2 is SQIVND (reference sequence). The CDR3 consists of 14 residues. J was trimmed by 3 bases and V by 7 bases; bases with no gene match: 7. CDR3 amino acids: CASTTGQGDTEAFF. DNA for the CDR3: TGTGCCAGTACCACCGGACAGGGCGACACTGAAGCTTTCTTT.

The V call is TRBV9, the J call TRBJ2-1; a possible D gene is TRBD2 (5 bases). CDR1 SGDLS and CDR2 YYNGEE come from the germline V gene. The CDR3 is made up of 15 amino acids. The V gene lost 1 base and the J gene lost 5 bases, with 13 bases spanning the gap. CDR3 protein: CASSVWGEADNEQFF. The CDR3 DNA reads TGTGCCAGCAGCGTATGGGGAGAGGCGGACAATGAGCAGTTCTTC.

The V and J genes are TRBV6-4 and TRBJ1-4, with D tentatively TRBD1 (5 bases). The CDR3 length is 17 residues. Trimming pared 5 bases from V and 0 bases from J, leaving 16 bases between. Germline values: CDR1 MRHNA, CDR2 SNTAGT. CDR3 residues: CASSTSGPGATNEKLFF. The CDR3 region has the DNA TGTGCCAGCAGTACTTCAGGGCCAGGTGCAACTAATGAAAAACTGTTTTTT.

The chain carries TRBV12-5 and TRBJ2-3; no clear D gene. Germline CDR1 LGHNT, CDR2 FRNRAP. The CDR3 totals 13 residues. Trimming removed 2 bases at V and 0 bases at J, with 3 bases between. The CDR3 nucleotides read TGTGCTAGTGGTTTGTCAAGCACAGATACGCAGTATTTT. Translating gives CASGLSSTDTQYF.

The genes are TRBV6-5 and TRBJ1-5, with 7 bases lining up with TRBD1. Germline V gene lookup returns CDR1 MNHEY and CDR2 SVGAGI. The CDR3 extends over 13 amino acids. The V gene end was trimmed by 6 bases and the J gene end by 5 bases; junction bases not matched to a gene: 4. CDR3 in amino acids: CASRPTGDQPQHF. Written as DNA, the CDR3 is TGTGCCAGCAGGCCCACAGGGGATCAGCCCCAGCATTTT.

This clone has just one count. The chain employs TRBV6-6 and TRBJ2-5, with D possibly matching TRBD1 (6 bases). With 2 bases removed from V and 2 bases from J, the gap between germline ends came to 12 bases. This CDR3 contains 15 residues. CDR1 and CDR2 (germline): MNHNY, SVGAGI (reference sequence). CDR3 region: CASSYTTGTQETQYF. The CDR3 DNA follows: TGTGCCAGCAGTTACACTACAGGGACGCAAGAGACCCAGTACTTC.

The V gene is TRBV4-3, the J gene TRBJ1-2, with D hard to call. This CDR3 contains 15 residues. CDR1 and CDR2 (germline): LGHNA, YSLEER. Trimming pared 3 bases from V and 4 bases from J, leaving 15 bases between. The CDR3 sequence is CASSQASPGSYGYTF. The CDR3 DNA reads as TGCGCCAGCAGCCAGGCTTCCCCGGGATCCTATGGCTACACCTTC.

The genes are TRBV28 and TRBJ1-5, with TRBD1 matching 7 bases. The CDR3 contains 15 residues. The germline V gene has CDR1 MDHEN and CDR2 SYDVKM. The trim removed 6 bases at V and 3 bases at J, leaving 8 bases unmatched. CDR3 in amino acids: CASRPRDRPNQPQHF. The CDR3 region has the DNA TGTGCCAGCAGACCGAGGGACAGACCCAATCAGCCCCAGCATTTT. The full variable domain, in which reference TRBV28 and TRBJ1-5 provide the parts outside the CDR3, is DVKVTQSSRYLVKRTGEKVFLECVQDMDHENMFWYRQDPGLGLRLIYFSYDVKMKEKGDIPEGYSVSREKKERFSLILESASTNQTSMYLCASRPRDRPNQPQHFGDGTRLSIL.

The gene calls are TRBV27 and TRBJ1-2; 9 bases line up with TRBD1. Germline loops: CDR1 MNHEY, CDR2 SMNVEV (reference sequence). The CDR3 length is 14 residues. The V gene end was trimmed by 5 bases and the J gene end by 4 bases; junction bases not matched to a gene: 5. CDR3 loop: CASSRRDRVYGYTF. The CDR3 DNA is TGTGCCAGCAGTCGCCGGGACAGGGTCTATGGCTACACCTTC.

The CDR3 loop reads CASSLWSEGRSAFF. The CDR3 coding sequence is TGTGCCAGCAGTTTGTGGTCGGAGGGGAGGTCGGCTTTCTTT. The chain has TRBV28 and TRBJ1-1, with a weak D call TRBD1 (5 bases). Germline CDR1 and CDR2: MDHEN and SYDVKM. V lost 3 bases and J lost 11, with 19 bases in between. This CDR3 is 14 amino acids long.

In DNA form, the CDR3 reads TGTGCCAGCAGTTTCTTGGATACGCAGTATTTT. Encoded protein: CASSFLDTQYF. The V and J genes are TRBV6-6 and TRBJ2-3; D uncertain. Germline lookup yields CDR1 MNHNY and CDR2 SVGAGI (reference sequence). V was clipped by 4 bases and J by 6 bases, with 5 bases between them. CDR3 length: 11 amino acids.

This chain uses TRBV7-3 with TRBJ1-2, with TRBD1 identical over 8 bases. Germline V CDR1 and CDR2: SGHTA, FQGTGA. CDR3 length equals 15 residues. Unmatched junction bases numbered 9, after V lost 5 bases and J lost 4 bases. CDR3 DNA: TGTGCCAGCAGCACATCAGGGGGCGAGGGCTATGGCTACACCTTC. Translation gives CASSTSGGEGYGYTF. The variable domain in full, completed from reference TRBV7-3 and TRBJ1-2, reads GAGVSQTPSNKVTEKGKYVELRCDPISGHTALYWYRQSLGQGPEFLIYFQGTGAADDSGLPNDRFFAVRPEGSVSTLKIQRTERGDSAVYLCASSTSGGEGYGYTFGSGTRLTVV.

The V call is TRBV27, the J call TRBJ1-1; D possibly corresponds to TRBD1 (6 bases). This CDR3 has 15 amino acids. Per germline, CDR1 MNHEY and CDR2 SMNVEV (reference sequence). The V and J ends lost 5 bases and 3 bases respectively, with 16 bases between them. CDR3 nucleotide sequence: TGTGCCAGCAGTCCAATGTCAACAGGGTACACTGAAGCTTTCTTT. As protein: CASSPMSTGYTEAFF.

The chain combines TRBV7-3 with TRBJ2-3; tentative D call: TRBD2 (6 bases). V lost 4 bases and J lost 3, with 8 bases in between. Per germline, CDR1 SGHTA and CDR2 FQGTGA. This CDR3 is built from 13 residues. CDR3 sequence: CASSYGGTDTQYF. The DNA for the CDR3 is TGTGCCAGCAGCTACGGGGGAACAGATACGCAGTATTTT.

The count of this clone is one. The rearrangement joins TRBV19 to TRBJ1-1, with TRBD1 matching 7 bases. Unmatched junction bases numbered 6, after V lost 5 bases and J lost 0 bases. The CDR3 length is 15 residues. Germline assignment: CDR1 LNHDA and CDR2 SQIVND (reference sequence). In nucleotides, the CDR3 is TGTGCCAGTAGTTCTCGACAGGGCTTGAACACTGAAGCTTTCTTT. The encoded protein is CASSSRQGLNTEAFF.

The chain is built from TRBV5-1 and TRBJ2-1; D not certain. The V end lost 2 bases, the J end lost 9 bases, and 9 bases lay between the germline ends. This CDR3 spans 12 amino acids. Germline lookup yields CDR1 SGHRS and CDR2 YFSETQ. The CDR3 here is CASSFTEPEQFF. The CDR3 bases are TGCGCCAGCAGCTTCACGGAGCCTGAGCAGTTCTTC.

This clone is labeled large. J is TRBJ2-7 and V is TRBV7-9; 10 bases map to TRBD1. This CDR3 is built from 15 residues. CDR1 and CDR2 from the germline V gene are SEHNR and FQNEAQ (reference sequence). The ends lost 5 bases at V and 7 bases at J; junction bases unmatched: 11. The CDR3 DNA is TGTGCCAGCAGCGTACAACCGGGACAGGGGACTGAGCAGTACTTC. This translates into CASSVQPGQGTEQYF.

This clone has just one count. J is TRBJ2-3 and V is TRBV7-2; tentatively, D is TRBD2 (7 bases). Germline assignment: CDR1 SGHTA and CDR2 FQGNSA. V was shortened by 7 bases and J by 5 bases, with 19 bases between the two germline ends. CDR3 length: 15 amino acids. CDR3 sequence: CASNPVGGAGDTQYF. The CDR3, as DNA: TGTGCCAGCAACCCCGTGGGGGGGGCGGGAGATACGCAGTATTTT.

The V and J genes are TRBV7-8 and TRBJ2-1; TRBD1 matches at 9 bases. Germline V gives CDR1 SGHVS, CDR2 FQNEAQ. The CDR3 loop spans 15 amino acids. V shed 1 base, J shed 4 bases, and the junction held 2 bases outside the gene matches. CDR3 nucleotides: TGTGCCAGCAGCTTAGAGGACAGGGGATACAATGAGCAGTTCTTC. It codes for CASSLEDRGYNEQFF.

The chain links TRBV6-5 to TRBJ1-6; TRBD1 is a possible D gene (5 bases). Germline CDR1 is MNHEY and CDR2 is SVGAGI. The CDR3 contains 15 residues. Trimming shortened V by 6 bases and J by 5 bases, and 14 bases separated the two germline ends. DNA for the CDR3: TGTGCCAGCAGCTGGAGTCAGGACAATAATTCACCCCTCCACTTT. Amino acid sequence: CASSWSQDNNSPLHF.

This sequence joins TRBV11-2 and TRBJ2-2, with 14 bases aligning to TRBD2. The CDR3 totals 18 residues. V was pared by 8 bases and J by 0 bases, with 8 bases of the junction left unmatched. Germline V gene sequence: CDR1 SGHAT, CDR2 FQNNGV. The DNA for the CDR3 is TGTGCCAGCCTAAACGGACTAGCGGGAGGCGCGAACACCGGGGAGCTGTTTTTT. Translating gives CASLNGLAGGANTGELFF.

The chain employs TRBV19 and TRBJ2-3, with D maybe TRBD1 (6 bases). There are 14 residues in the CDR3. Germline loops: CDR1 LNHDA, CDR2 SQIVND (reference sequence). Trimming left V 6 bases short and J 0 bases short, with 10 bases between. The CDR3 sequence: CASRGTLSTDTQYF. The CDR3 DNA reads as TGTGCCAGTAGAGGGACACTCAGCACAGATACGCAGTATTTT.

The chain carries TRBV7-9 and TRBJ1-1; D not certain. The V gene's germline CDR1 is SEHNR and CDR2 FQNEAQ (reference sequence). The CDR3 covers 12 residues. V was cut by 1 base and J by 11 bases, with 11 bases left in between. The CDR3 here is CASSLDWGEAFF. CDR3 DNA: TGTGCCAGCAGCTTAGACTGGGGAGAGGCTTTCTTT.

J is TRBJ2-7 and V is TRBV6-5, with D unclear. The CDR3 has 12 amino acids. Trimming shortened V by 6 bases and J by 2 bases, and 8 bases separated the two germline ends. Germline CDR1 reads MNHEY; CDR2 reads SVGAGI. The DNA of the CDR3 is TGTGCCAGCAGCCAGTCAGCCTACGAGCAGTACTTC. Residues: CASSQSAYEQYF.